This T cell receptor beta chain was recovered during a study of blood T cell repertoires in COVID-19. In the study overall: Some COVID-19 samples were acute and others convalescent; all came from the United States, Italy and Spain. Sources were T cells, B-cell-depleted T cells, or PBMCs; the material itself was cDNA or gDNA.

Seattle researchers signed up patients amid active infection and tracked them longitudinally. Under the authors' procedure: The assay estimated nucleated cells by amplifying reference gene primers. The method was immunoSEQ multiplex PCR; TCRdb's version includes in-frame clones alone and lacks a portion of them. D and trimming were read from the DNA, whereas the V and J calls and clone size are those reported in that table. Of roughly 300,000 clones listed, 75% to 95% were seen once; the top ten hold roughly 7.3%. The J segment lost 2 bases and the V segment lost 5 bases, leaving 6 bases of the junction unmatched. Germline assignment: CDR1 LNHDA and CDR2 SQIVND (reference sequence). This CDR3 is built from 15 residues.

The sequence derives from a woman in her thirties with COVID-19, enrolled during active disease. The rearrangement uses TRBV19 and TRBJ2-3; 8 nucleotides match TRBD2. Material for sequencing was peripheral blood. The CDR3 protein is CASSPGGVYTDTQYF. In nucleotides, the CDR3 is TGTGCCAGTAGTCCCGGGGGGGTCTACACAGATACGCAGTATTTT. Using reference TRBV19 and TRBJ2-3 for the parts outside the CDR3, the full variable domain is DGGITQSPKYLFRKEGQNVTLSCEQNLNHDAMYWYRQDPGQGLRLIYYSQIVNDFQKGDIAEGYSVSREKKESFPLTVTSAQKNPTAFYLCASSPGGVYTDTQYFGPGTRLTVL.